This T cell receptor beta chain was recorded in a study of blood T cell repertoires in COVID-19. About the study: Samples of COVID-19 (acute and convalescent) were obtained from the United States, Italy and Spain. PBMCs, B-cell-depleted T cells, or T cells were the source of the cDNA or gDNA that made up the material.

This CDR3 has 13 residues. V shed 7 bases and J 5 bases; nucleotides not matched to a gene: 6. Authors' data handling: Scientists estimated how many nucleated cells there were by amplifying reference gene primers. Assay used: immunoSEQ multiplex PCR; TCRdb lists only in-frame clones, some missing. V and J calls and clone size are given by that table; D and trimming were obtained from the DNA. The table records around 330,000 clones, around nine tenths of them present only once. The sequenced sample was peripheral blood. The sequence derives from a woman between 45 and 65 years old with active or convalescent COVID-19. The chain links TRBV12-3 or TRBV12-4 to TRBJ2-5, with TRBD1 matching over 8 bases. The CDR3, as DNA: TGTGCCAGCAACGGACAGGGTCTGGAGACCCAGTACTTC. Translating gives CASNGQGLETQYF.